These T cell receptor beta chains were read from a single sample in a study of cytomegalovirus exposure and HLA in healthy donors. Some clones are missing from TCRdb's copy, which holds only in-frame ones; the method was immunoSEQ multiplex PCR. The profile covers about 200,000 clones, with approximately 78% appearing a single time and 6.5% taken by the ten largest. The material sequenced was PBMCs. The receptors originated from a woman aged 45 to 65 in good health and CMV-seropositive. The conserved cysteine and the conserved F or W are not part of the CDR3 here. Fields, in order: clone size, V gene, J gene, CDR3 protein. The listing skips clone size in some rows; elsewhere it reads once, few, many or a size class.

>NA|TRBV5-6|TRBJ2-7
ASSYQGSHRQQY
>NA|TRBV10-1|TRBJ2-3
ASSVAGDTQY
>NA|TRBV6-1|TRBJ2-1
ASSDDWPKSEQF
>NA|TRBV6-1|TRBJ1-2
ASSEALRQVYGYT
>NA|TRBV2|TRBJ2-3
ASSLYFSGGGLGTDTQY
>NA|TRBV9|TRBJ1-3
ASSLQGLSGNTIY
>NA|TRBV4-3|TRBJ2-5
ASSQERLAQETQY
>once|TRBV18|TRBJ1-5
ASSPSGTDFFQPQH
>NA|TRBV18|TRBJ2-7
ASSLGTDRAYEQY
>NA|TRBV11-3|TRBJ2-1
ASSPGLAGGNEQF
>NA|TRBV5-1|TRBJ1-3
ASSLEGTGDGTIY
>NA|TRBV2|TRBJ2-7
ASRENTQGAYEQY
>once|TRBV28|TRBJ2-7
ASSLGGGLYEQY
>NA|TRBV6-1|TRBJ1-5
ASRRGVGQPQH
>NA|TRBV4-3|TRBJ2-3
ASSQAGGRDTQY
>NA|TRBV5-1|NA
ASSPTGQEGQPQY
>few|TRBV5-1|TRBJ2-1
ASSLEGAGEQF
>NA|TRBV7-9|TRBJ2-3
ASSPQGSDTQY
>NA|TRBV28|TRBJ1-2
ASRPRGLGNYGYT
>NA|TRBV6-5|TRBJ1-5
ASSWDRINQPQH
>once|TRBV18|TRBJ2-7
ASSPGGTRGRDEQY
>NA|TRBV5-1|TRBJ2-3
ASSLQTSTDTQY
>NA|TRBV7-7|TRBJ2-2
ASSLRDTGELF
>NA|TRBV27|TRBJ2-3
ASSIPTTDTQY
>NA|TRBV28|TRBJ2-7
ASRRGGVHEQY
>NA|TRBV9|TRBJ2-1
ASSVDTLAQGSYNEQF
>NA|TRBV6-1|TRBJ2-7
ASSEEGTGGYEQY
>NA|TRBV28|TRBJ1-5
ASSLPGANQPQH